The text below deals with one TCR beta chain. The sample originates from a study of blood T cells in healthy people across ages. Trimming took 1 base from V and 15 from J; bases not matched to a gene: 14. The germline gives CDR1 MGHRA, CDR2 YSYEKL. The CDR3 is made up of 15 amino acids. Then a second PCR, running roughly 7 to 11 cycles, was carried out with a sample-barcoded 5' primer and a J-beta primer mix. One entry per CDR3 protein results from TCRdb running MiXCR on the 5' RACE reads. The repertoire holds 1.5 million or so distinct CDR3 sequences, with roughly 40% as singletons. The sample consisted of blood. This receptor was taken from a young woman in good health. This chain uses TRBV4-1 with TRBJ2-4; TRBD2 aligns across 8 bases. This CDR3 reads CASSQVSGRPYERYF. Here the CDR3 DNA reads TGCGCCAGCAGCCAAGTGAGCGGGAGACCCTACGAGCGGTACTTC.